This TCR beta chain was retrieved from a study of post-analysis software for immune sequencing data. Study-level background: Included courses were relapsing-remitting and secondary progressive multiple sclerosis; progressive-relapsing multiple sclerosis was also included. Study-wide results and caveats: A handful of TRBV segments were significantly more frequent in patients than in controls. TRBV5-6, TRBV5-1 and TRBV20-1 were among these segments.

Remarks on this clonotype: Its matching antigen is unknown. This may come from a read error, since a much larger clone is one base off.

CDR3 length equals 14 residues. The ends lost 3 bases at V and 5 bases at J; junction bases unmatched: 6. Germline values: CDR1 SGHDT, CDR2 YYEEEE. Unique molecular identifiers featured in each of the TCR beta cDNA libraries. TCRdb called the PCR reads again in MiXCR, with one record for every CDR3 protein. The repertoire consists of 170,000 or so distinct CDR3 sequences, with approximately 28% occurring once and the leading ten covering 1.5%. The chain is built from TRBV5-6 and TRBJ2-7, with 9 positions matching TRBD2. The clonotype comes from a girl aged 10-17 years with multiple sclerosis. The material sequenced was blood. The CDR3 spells CASSYSGSLHEQYF. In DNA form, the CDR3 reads TGTGCCAGCAGCTATAGCGGGAGTCTACACGAGCAGTACTTC.